A single sample gave rise to the 5 T cell receptor beta chains below, sequenced in a study of T-cell reconstitution after alpha-beta-depleted transplantation in children. The TCRbeta library was prepared with unique molecular identifiers. In TCRdb, the PCR reads were re-called with MiXCR into one record per CDR3 protein. In the table there are about 130,000 distinct CDR3 sequences, roughly 9.7% of which are singletons. The input for sequencing was PBMCs, mostly from graft donor cells, taken 180 days after TCRalphabeta/CD19-depleted stem cell transplant. All receptors come from a girl in the first two years of life who had a stem cell transplant for combined immunodeficiency, so the T cells may come from the graft donor.

CDR3 region: CASGTGYPYEQYF. The CDR3 nucleotides read TGTGCCAGCGGGACAGGGTACCCCTACGAGCAGTACTTC. V and J are TRBV6-1 and TRBJ2-7; TRBD1 matches at 9 bases. The germline CDR1 and CDR2 sequences are MNHNS and SASEGT. With 8 bases clipped from V and 2 bases from J, the junction kept 4 bases outside the gene matches. This CDR3 comprises 13 residues.

V is TRBV7-9 and J is TRBJ2-1; 8 bases align to TRBD2. The trim removed 5 bases at V and 2 bases at J, leaving 8 bases unmatched. Germline-derived CDR1 and CDR2 are SEHNR and FQNEAQ (reference sequence). This CDR3 contains 16 residues. CDR3 bases: TGTGCCAGCAGCCCGCCTCTAGCGGGCGCCTACAATGAGCAGTTCTTC. This gives the protein CASSPPLAGAYNEQFF.

This clonotype has only a few counts. The CDR3 DNA sequence: TGTGCCAGCAGTTTAGGGGGGGCCTATGAGCAGTTCTTC. This translates into CASSLGGAYEQFF. J is TRBJ2-1 and V is TRBV28, with a tentative D call TRBD2 (7 bases). The germline V gene encodes CDR1 MDHEN and CDR2 SYDVKM. Trimming cost V 2 bases and J 8 bases, with 10 bases left between them. CDR3 length: 13 residues.

J is TRBJ2-1 and V is TRBV12-3 or TRBV12-4, with 11 bases identical to TRBD2. Trimming at V came to 5 bases and at J to 10 bases, leaving 7 bases not matched to a gene. The CDR3 is made up of 14 amino acids. The CDR3 protein is CASSPGLAASEQFF. In nucleotides, the CDR3 is TGTGCCAGCAGTCCGGGACTAGCGGCGTCAGAGCAGTTCTTC.

This clonotype was detected ten times or more. This chain connects TRBV7-8 to TRBJ1-6; D might be TRBD1 (5 bases). Trimming took off 5 bases at V and 11 bases at J, with 13 bases between the two ends. The CDR3 runs to 13 residues. In germline, CDR1 is SGHVS, CDR2 FQNEAQ. CDR3 protein: CASSVDGGAPLHF. CDR3 bases: TGTGCCAGCAGCGTGGACGGGGGAGCACCCCTCCACTTT.